This TCR beta chain came from a study of blood T cell repertoires in COVID-19. Study-level background: Italy, Spain and the United States were the sources of the convalescent and acute COVID-19 samples.

The repertoire was sequenced with immunoSEQ multiplex PCR; TCRdb's copy has only in-frame clones and lacks some. The data hold around 190,000 clones, with 83% observed a single time. Germline-derived CDR1 and CDR2 are SGHVS and FNYEAQ. V was clipped by 1 base and J by 2 bases, with 15 bases between them. This CDR3 is 16 amino acids long. This clone was recorded once. This chain uses TRBV7-6 with TRBJ2-7; weak D call: TRBD2 (6 bases). The sequencing sample was made of peripheral blood. The receptor's source is a human donor in a cohort sampled during active COVID-19. The CDR3 DNA reads as TGTGCCAGCAGCTTAGGATTAAGGGACTTCCCCTACGAGCAGTACTTC. It codes for CASSLGLRDFPYEQYF.